This TCR beta chain is from a study of cytomegalovirus exposure and HLA in healthy donors. Study background: Counted in an early data release were about 80 million unique TCRs from HLA-typed donors.

Turning to this clone: Its specificity is unknown.

The CDR3 spans 14 residues. Germline V gene lookup returns CDR1 SEHNR and CDR2 FQNEAQ (reference sequence). J gave up 5 bases and V 5 bases, and 5 bases lay outside the gene matches. Study conclusions and caveats: It was 150 to 200 TCR beta chains that were listed as cytomegalovirus-associated.

The PCR was carried out with 60 Vbeta primers and 13 Jbeta primers. Libraries were prepared by immunoSEQ multiplex PCR; TCRdb keeps only in-frame clonotypes and omits some of them. The sample yields under 200,000 clones, 80% seen once. The donors gave bone marrow, and they were healthy. The source of this sequence is a man in his forties in good health and CMV-seronegative. The sample consisted of PBMCs. V and J are TRBV7-9 and TRBJ1-1, with TRBD1 matching 10 bases. CDR3 residues: CASSPGQGRTEAFF. The CDR3 DNA follows: TGTGCCAGCAGCCCGGGACAGGGGAGGACTGAAGCTTTCTTT.